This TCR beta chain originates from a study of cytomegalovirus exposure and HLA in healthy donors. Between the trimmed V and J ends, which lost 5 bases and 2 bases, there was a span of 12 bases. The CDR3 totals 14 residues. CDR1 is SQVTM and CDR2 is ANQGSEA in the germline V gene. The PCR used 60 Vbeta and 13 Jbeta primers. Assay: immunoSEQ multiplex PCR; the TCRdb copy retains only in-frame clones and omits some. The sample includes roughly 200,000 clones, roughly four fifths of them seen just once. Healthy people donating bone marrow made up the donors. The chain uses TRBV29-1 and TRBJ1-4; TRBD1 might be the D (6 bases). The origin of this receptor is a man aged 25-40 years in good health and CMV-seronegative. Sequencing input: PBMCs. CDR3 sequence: CSVFQGPTNEKLFF. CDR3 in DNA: TGCAGCGTTTTTCAGGGGCCGACTAATGAAAAACTGTTTTTT.